Shown below are 24 T cell receptor beta chains from a single sample sequenced in a study of beta chain features in type 1 diabetes (dated by TCRdb to between 2017 and 2018). The library came from the immunoSEQ multiplex PCR assay. The entire isolated RNA was reverse transcribed using the High Capacity cDNA Reverse Transcription Kit, and thus expressed TCRB transcripts were sequenced. Entries here come from immuneACCESS through TCRdb and include only in-frame sequences with V and J called. Some clones fail to appear in such tables; in the studies checked, an unresolved V gene covers under half of the shortfall, and the cause of the remainder is unknown. This sample comprises about 930,000 clones, 15% to 20% of them detected only once. Roughly 0.025% of the sample rests with the top ten. The material sequenced was naive CD4+ T cells from blood. Explained via the paper, the cell subset or site label denotes: true naive CD4+ T cells. The receptors were gathered from a woman younger than 35 in good health.

This clone was recorded a few times. The rearrangement uses TRBV18 and TRBJ2-7; no definite D call. The ends were cut back, 0 bases at V and 2 bases at J, with 8 bases in the middle. The CDR3 consists of 14 residues. The germline V gene encodes CDR1 KGHSH and CDR2 LQKENI. CDR3 in amino acids: CASSPPVTTYEQYF. The DNA for the CDR3 is TGTGCCAGCTCACCACCTGTCACCACCTACGAGCAGTACTTC.

This clone was seen a handful of times. The chain uses TRBV7-9 and TRBJ2-5; D unclear. This CDR3 region has 13 residues. Trimming took 3 bases from V and 1 from J, leaving 6 bases between them. Germline loops: CDR1 SEHNR, CDR2 FQNEAQ (reference sequence). CDR3 DNA: TGTGCCAGCAGCTTGGTATCCCAAGAGACCCAGTACTTC. Translation: CASSLVSQETQYF.

This clone was counted a few times. The chain carries TRBV7-8 and TRBJ1-3; D call uncertain. The CDR3 loop spans 13 amino acids. Between the trimmed V and J ends, which lost 1 base and 6 bases, there was a span of 7 bases. The germline V gene has CDR1 SGHVS and CDR2 FQNEAQ. CDR3 coding DNA: TGTGCCAGCAGCTTAGGCCCCACAAACACCATATATTTT. Its translation is CASSLGPTNTIYF. The full variable domain, in which reference TRBV7-8 and TRBJ1-3 provide the parts outside the CDR3, is GAGVSQSPRYKVAKRGQDVALRCDPISGHVSLFWYQQALGQGPEFLTYFQNEAQLDKSGLPSDRFFAERPEGSVSTLKIQRTQQEDSAVYLCASSLGPTNTIYFGEGSWLTVV.

The chain carries TRBV5-1 and TRBJ1-4; tentative D call: TRBD1 (5 bases). This CDR3 is 14 amino acids long. V was shortened by 0 bases and J by 5 bases, with 8 bases between the two germline ends. Germline V lookup: CDR1 SGHRS, CDR2 YFSETQ. The CDR3 protein is CASSLGQMNEKLFF. DNA of the CDR3: TGCGCCAGCAGCTTGGGACAGATGAATGAAAAACTGTTTTTT.

In its sample, this clone was seen a few times. The V call is TRBV13, the J call TRBJ2-1; a possible D gene is TRBD2 (5 bases). From germline, CDR1 is PRHDT and CDR2 FYEKMQ (reference sequence). The germline V and J ends were trimmed by 1 base and 3 bases, with 7 bases remaining between them. The CDR3 length is 14 residues. The CDR3 here is CASSLDRGYNEQFF. In nucleotides, the CDR3 is TGTGCCAGCAGCTTAGATCGGGGCTACAATGAGCAGTTCTTC.

This clone has only a few counts. V and J are TRBV11-2 and TRBJ1-2, with D hard to call. Looked up from germline, CDR1 is SGHAT and CDR2 is FQNNGV. Trimming took off 2 bases at V and 7 bases at J, with 14 bases between the two ends. The CDR3 runs 14 residues. For the CDR3, the DNA is TGTGCCAGCAGCTTACATCAACAGAGTGGTGGCTACACCTTC. Translating it yields CASSLHQQSGGYTF.

V gene TRBV28 combines with J gene TRBJ2-7, with TRBD2 as a possible D gene (6 bases). Germline CDR1 is MDHEN and CDR2 is SYDVKM. V was trimmed by 5 bases and J by 1 base, leaving 9 bases between them. The CDR3 covers 13 residues. The CDR3 DNA reads TGTGCCAGCAGTACCGGGACTTCCTACGAGCAGTACTTC. Protein: CASSTGTSYEQYF.

This clone was observed a handful of times. The chain has TRBV7-9 and TRBJ1-1; TRBD1 might be the D (6 bases). CDR3 length: 14 residues. Looked up from germline, CDR1 is SEHNR and CDR2 is FQNEAQ (reference sequence). Trimming removed 3 bases from V and 5 bases from J, with 13 bases in between. CDR3 nucleotides: TGTGCCAGCAGCTTGAGGAGAGGGGGGACTGAAGCTTTCTTT. It codes for CASSLRRGGTEAFF.

The rearrangement links TRBV28 to TRBJ2-2; D is ambiguous. The CDR3 is made up of 15 amino acids. V was cut by 5 bases and J by 3 bases, with 13 bases left in between. CDR1 and CDR2 from the germline V gene are MDHEN and SYDVKM. The CDR3: CASSNSSPYTGELFF. For the CDR3, the DNA is TGTGCCAGCAGTAACAGTTCACCTTACACCGGGGAGCTGTTTTTT. Looking up the rest from reference TRBV28 and TRBJ2-2 gives the full variable domain: DVKVTQSSRYLVKRTGEKVFLECVQDMDHENMFWYRQDPGLGLRLIYFSYDVKMKEKGDIPEGYSVSREKKERFSLILESASTNQTSMYLCASSNSSPYTGELFFGEGSRLTVL.

This clone showed up just a few times. This chain joins TRBV4-3 and TRBJ2-3; D is possibly TRBD2 (6 bases). Germline V lookup: CDR1 LGHNA, CDR2 YSLEER. V gave up 0 bases and J gave up 0 bases, with 19 bases separating them. The CDR3 covers 19 residues. The CDR3 DNA reads as TGCGCCAGCAGCCAAGATTCGGTCGGAGGGGACCTTAGCACAGATACGCAGTATTTT. This codes for CASSQDSVGGDLSTDTQYF.

This clone has more than one count but fewer than ten. The V and J genes are TRBV27 and TRBJ2-3, with D hard to call. Germline V gives CDR1 MNHEY, CDR2 SMNVEV (reference sequence). The CDR3 runs 15 residues. Trimming removed 4 bases at V and 1 base at J, with 12 bases between. CDR3 bases: TGTGCCAGCAGTTGGTTGGCTACGGGCACAGATACGCAGTATTTT. Translating it yields CASSWLATGTDTQYF.

V usage is TRBV2 and J usage is TRBJ1-3; possible D gene TRBD1, 6 bases. There are 14 residues in the CDR3. Germline V gives CDR1 SNHLY, CDR2 FYNNEI. Trimming removed 7 bases from V and 2 bases from J, with 12 bases in between. The chain's CDR3 is CASTRGGAGNTIYF. The CDR3 region has the DNA TGTGCCAGCACCCGAGGGGGGGCTGGAAACACCATATATTTT. The full variable domain, completed using reference TRBV2 and TRBJ1-3, is EPEVTQTPSHQVTQMGQEVILRCVPISNHLYFYWYRQILGQKVEFLVSFYNNEISEKSEIFDDQFSVERPDGSNFTLKIRSTKLEDSAMYFCASTRGGAGNTIYFGEGSWLTVV.

V and J are TRBV5-6 and TRBJ1-2; tentative D call: TRBD1 (6 bases). The CDR3 is 15 amino acids. CDR1 and CDR2 (germline): SGHDT, YYEEEE. The V end was cut by 4 bases, the J end by 8 bases, with 21 bases between. The CDR3 here is CASSPNLVEGGGYTF. In nucleotides, the CDR3 is TGTGCCAGCAGCCCCAACCTCGTCGAAGGGGGAGGCTACACCTTC.

The rearrangement joins TRBV9 to TRBJ1-1; D ambiguous. The V and J ends lost 3 bases and 1 base respectively, with 19 bases between them. Germline V gene sequence: CDR1 SGDLS, CDR2 YYNGEE. The CDR3 is 17 amino acids. This CDR3 reads CASSARSGLKGNTEAFF. The CDR3 DNA reads as TGTGCCAGCAGCGCCCGCTCGGGCTTGAAGGGGAACACTGAAGCTTTCTTT.

The chain employs TRBV6-5 and TRBJ1-5; weak D call: TRBD1 (6 bases). Germline V CDR1 and CDR2: MNHEY, SVGAGI. The V and J ends lost 6 bases and 4 bases respectively, with 10 bases between them. This CDR3 has 13 amino acids. This chain's CDR3 is CASRRQVNQPQHF. As DNA, the CDR3 is TGTGCCAGCAGGAGACAGGTTAATCAGCCCCAGCATTTT.

The rearrangement uses TRBV7-2 and TRBJ2-3, with 11 bases aligning to TRBD2. The germline gives CDR1 SGHTA, CDR2 FQGNSA. Trimming removed 4 bases from V and 5 bases from J; junction bases left unmatched: 8. CDR3 length: 16 residues. The chain's CDR3 is CASSSRLAGRLDTQYF. The CDR3 coding sequence is TGTGCCAGCAGCTCAAGACTAGCGGGACGTCTAGATACGCAGTATTTT.

The V and J genes are TRBV7-3 and TRBJ1-2; D gene ambiguous. V was pared by 5 bases and J by 3 bases, with 10 bases between. The germline V gene has CDR1 SGHTA and CDR2 FQGTGA. The CDR3 loop spans 13 amino acids. The CDR3 nucleotides read TGTGCCAGCAGCATCGGAACGGACTATGGCTACACCTTC. Protein sequence: CASSIGTDYGYTF.

There are a few counts of this clone. V usage is TRBV7-8 and J usage is TRBJ1-2; D is ambiguous. This CDR3 comprises 12 residues. Germline V CDR1 and CDR2: SGHVS, FQNEAQ. Trimming removed 5 bases at V and 4 bases at J, with 8 bases between. CDR3 amino acids: CASSPQFYGYTF. The CDR3 DNA sequence: TGTGCCAGCAGCCCTCAGTTCTATGGCTACACCTTC.

The chain employs TRBV7-2 and TRBJ2-1, with TRBD2 identical over 7 bases. V was pared by 2 bases and J by 0 bases, with 7 bases of the junction left unmatched. The germline gives CDR1 SGHTA, CDR2 FQGNSA. The CDR3 consists of 17 residues. The CDR3 DNA is TGTGCCAGCAGCTTACAGCGGGGTCAAGACTCCTACAATGAGCAGTTCTTC. Residues: CASSLQRGQDSYNEQFF.

A few counts support this clone. The chain is built from TRBV7-8 and TRBJ1-4; D call uncertain. CDR1 SGHVS and CDR2 FQNEAQ come from the germline V gene. There are 14 residues in the CDR3. V was cut by 1 base and J by 0 bases, with 3 bases left in between. The CDR3 region has the DNA TGTGCCAGCAGCTTAGGTGCAACTAATGAAAAACTGTTTTTT. Translated, it gives CASSLGATNEKLFF.

Only a few counts were recorded for this clone. V and J are TRBV2 and TRBJ2-3, with 7 bases fitting TRBD2. The CDR3 spans 13 residues. Germline V gene data show CDR1 as SNHLY and CDR2 as FYNNEI. V shed 6 bases and J 11 bases; nucleotides not matched to a gene: 11. The CDR3 DNA reads TGTGCCAGCAGGCCCGAGGTGGGGGGGGAGCAGTATTTT. Encoded protein: CASRPEVGGEQYF.

This clone has just a few counts. This chain joins TRBV9 and TRBJ2-1; D is uncertain. V was pared by 3 bases and J by 9 bases, with 19 bases between. CDR3 size: 15 residues. Germline-derived CDR1 and CDR2 are SGDLS and YYNGEE. CDR3 sequence: CASSAVEWIGSEQFF. The CDR3 DNA reads as TGTGCCAGCAGCGCCGTCGAGTGGATAGGGTCTGAGCAGTTCTTC.

This clone occurred a few times. The chain combines TRBV25-1 with TRBJ2-2; 7 positions match TRBD2. The trim removed 5 bases at V and 1 base at J, leaving 4 bases unmatched. The CDR3 totals 15 residues. Germline V gene lookup returns CDR1 MGHDK and CDR2 SYGVNS. CDR3 sequence: CASSSVAGNTGELFF. The CDR3 region has the DNA TGTGCCAGCAGTTCAGTAGCGGGGAACACCGGGGAGCTGTTTTTT.

This clone was counted only a few times. V is TRBV2 and J is TRBJ2-5; perhaps TRBD1 as D (6 bases). The V gene's germline CDR1 is SNHLY and CDR2 FYNNEI. The CDR3 runs to 16 residues. The germline V and J ends were trimmed by 4 bases and 5 bases, with 20 bases remaining between them. Here the CDR3 reads CASSGLLGRGGETQYF. The CDR3 nucleotides are TGTGCCAGCAGTGGCCTCTTGGGCAGGGGTGGGGAGACCCAGTACTTC.